This T cell receptor beta chain was captured by sequencing in a study of CD8+ T cells in alopecia areata. Sequencing used cDNA as its template, made by extracting RNA and reverse transcribing it. Measured with immunoSEQ multiplex PCR; TCRdb has only the in-frame clones, and not every one. The table includes about 110,000 clones, roughly 55% detected once. Treatment here: oral pan-JAK inhibitor, 5-10 mg twice daily. This TCR came from a human donor with alopecia areata. The material sequenced was CD8+ T cells sorted from blood, taken at week 24, from a patient treated with tofacitinib.

The CDR3: CAISGQAYEQYF. The CDR3 DNA follows: TGTGCCATCAGTGGACAGGCCTACGAGCAGTACTTC. The chain employs TRBV10-3 and TRBJ2-7; tentatively, D is TRBD1 (6 bases). Trimming pared 4 bases from V and 2 bases from J, leaving 6 bases between. Germline values: CDR1 ENHRY, CDR2 SYGVKD. The CDR3 is 12 amino acids.